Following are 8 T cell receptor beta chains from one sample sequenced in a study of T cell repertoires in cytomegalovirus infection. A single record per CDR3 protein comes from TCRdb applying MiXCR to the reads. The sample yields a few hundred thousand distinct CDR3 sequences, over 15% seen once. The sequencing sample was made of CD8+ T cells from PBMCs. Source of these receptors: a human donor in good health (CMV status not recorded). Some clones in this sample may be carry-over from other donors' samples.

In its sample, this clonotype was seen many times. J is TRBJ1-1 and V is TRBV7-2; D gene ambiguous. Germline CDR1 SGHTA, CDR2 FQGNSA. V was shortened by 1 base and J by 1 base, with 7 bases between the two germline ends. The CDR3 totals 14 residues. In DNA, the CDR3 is TGTGCCAGCAGCTTAGACAGCCAGAACACTGAAGCTTTCTTT. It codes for CASSLDSQNTEAFF.

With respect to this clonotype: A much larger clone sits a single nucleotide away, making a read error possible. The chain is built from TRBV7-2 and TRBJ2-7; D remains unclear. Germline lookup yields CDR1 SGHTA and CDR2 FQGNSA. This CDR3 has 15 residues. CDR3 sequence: CANSLGNQGTYEQYF. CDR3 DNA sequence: TGTGCCAACAGCTTAGGGAATCAAGGGACCTACGAGCAGTACTTC.

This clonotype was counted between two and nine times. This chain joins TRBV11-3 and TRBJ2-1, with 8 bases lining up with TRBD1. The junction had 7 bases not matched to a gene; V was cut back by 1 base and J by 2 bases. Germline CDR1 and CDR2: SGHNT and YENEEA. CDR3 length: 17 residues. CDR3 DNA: TGTGCCAGCAGCTTAGCCGGGACAGGCGGGCCCTACAATGAGCAGTTCTTC. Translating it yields CASSLAGTGGPYNEQFF.

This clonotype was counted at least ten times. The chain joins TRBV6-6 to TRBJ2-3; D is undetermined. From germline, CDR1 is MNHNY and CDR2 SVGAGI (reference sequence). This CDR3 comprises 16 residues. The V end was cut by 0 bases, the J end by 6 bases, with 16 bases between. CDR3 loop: CASSYSEEPTADTQYF. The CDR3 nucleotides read TGTGCCAGCAGTTACTCAGAAGAGCCGACGGCGGATACGCAGTATTTT.

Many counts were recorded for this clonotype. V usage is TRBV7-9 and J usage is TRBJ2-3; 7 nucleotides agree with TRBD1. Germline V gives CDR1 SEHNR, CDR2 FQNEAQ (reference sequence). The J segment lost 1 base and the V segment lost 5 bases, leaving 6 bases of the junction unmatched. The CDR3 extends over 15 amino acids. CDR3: CASSPPGTGTDTQYF. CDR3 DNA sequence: TGTGCCAGCAGCCCCCCCGGGACAGGCACAGATACGCAGTATTTT. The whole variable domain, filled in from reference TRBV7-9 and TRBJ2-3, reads DTGVSQNPRHKITKRGQNVTFRCDPISEHNRLYWYRQTLGQGPEFLTYFQNEAQLEKSRLLSDRFSAERPKGSFSTLEIQRTEQGDSAMYLCASSPPGTGTDTQYFGPGTRLTVL.

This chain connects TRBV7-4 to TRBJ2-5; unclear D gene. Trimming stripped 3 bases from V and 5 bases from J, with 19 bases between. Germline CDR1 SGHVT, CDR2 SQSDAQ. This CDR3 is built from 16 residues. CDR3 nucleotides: TGTGCCAGCAGCTTTAGCCAGACATCGGGCAAGGAGACCCAGTACTTC. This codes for CASSFSQTSGKETQYF.

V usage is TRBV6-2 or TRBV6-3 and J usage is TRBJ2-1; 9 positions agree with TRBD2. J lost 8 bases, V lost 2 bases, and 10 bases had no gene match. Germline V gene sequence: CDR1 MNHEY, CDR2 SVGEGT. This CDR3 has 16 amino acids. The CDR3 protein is CASSYVTSGPGHEQFF. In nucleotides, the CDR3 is TGTGCCAGCAGTTACGTAACTAGCGGGCCTGGCCATGAGCAGTTCTTC.

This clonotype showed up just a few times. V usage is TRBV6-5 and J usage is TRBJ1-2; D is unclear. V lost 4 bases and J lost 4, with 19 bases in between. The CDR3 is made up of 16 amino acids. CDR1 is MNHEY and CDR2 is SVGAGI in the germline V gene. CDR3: CASSSPQWGGFYGYTF. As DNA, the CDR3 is TGTGCCAGCAGTTCCCCCCAGTGGGGAGGGTTCTATGGCTACACCTTC.